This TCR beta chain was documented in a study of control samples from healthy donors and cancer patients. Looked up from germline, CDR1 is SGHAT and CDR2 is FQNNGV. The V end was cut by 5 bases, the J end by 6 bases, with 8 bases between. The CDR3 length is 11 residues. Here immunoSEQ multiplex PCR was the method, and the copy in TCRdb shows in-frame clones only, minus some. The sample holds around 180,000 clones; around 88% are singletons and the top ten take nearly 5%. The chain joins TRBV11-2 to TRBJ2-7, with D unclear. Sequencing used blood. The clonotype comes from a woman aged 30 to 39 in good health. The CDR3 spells CASSPAGEQYF. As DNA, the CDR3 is TGTGCCAGCAGCCCGGCCGGCGAGCAGTACTTC.